The rows below give T cell receptor beta chains drawn from one sample of a study of cytomegalovirus exposure and HLA in healthy donors. Sequenced by immunoSEQ multiplex PCR; TCRdb stores in-frame clones only, minus some. The sample consists of 95,000 to 150,000 clones, roughly 77% of them appearing once. Sequenced input: PBMCs. The receptor set was obtained from a woman in her thirties in good health and CMV-seronegative. The CDR3 runs from the conserved cysteine through the conserved F or W. D genes are given only for firm matches. Not all rows give a size; the values are once, few, many and, for expanded clones, a class.

clone_size j_call d_call v_call cdr3_aa cdr3_nt
NA TRBJ1-5 NA TRBV27 CASSPIARGSNQPQHF TGTGCCAGCAGTCCCATCGCAAGGGGTAGCAATCAGCCCCAGCATTTT
NA TRBJ1-5 NA TRBV7-9 CASSLEGDQPQHF TGTGCCAGCAGCTTAGAGGGGGATCAGCCCCAGCATTTT
NA TRBJ1-1 TRBD1 TRBV2 CASSRDRDRWEKGFF TGTGCCAGCAGCCGGGACCGGGACAGGTGGGAAAAAGGTTTCTTT
once TRBJ1-4 NA TRBV5-8 CASSLGAQSATNEKLFF TGTGCCAGCAGCTTGGGGGCCCAGAGTGCAACTAATGAAAAACTGTTTTTT
NA TRBJ1-1 NA TRBV29-1 CSVDDYGNTEAFF TGCAGCGTTGATGATTACGGGAACACTGAAGCTTTCTTT
NA TRBJ1-4 NA TRBV19 CASSTTATNEKLFF TGTGCCAGTAGTACGACAGCAACTAATGAAAAACTGTTTTTT
NA TRBJ2-2 NA TRBV14 CASSQGLGTGELFF TGTGCCAGCAGCCAAGGGCTAGGAACCGGGGAGCTGTTTTTT
few TRBJ1-1 NA TRBV25-1 CASSERNRKAFF TGTGCCAGCAGTGAACGAAATAGAAAAGCTTTCTTT
NA TRBJ1-1 NA TRBV19 CASSIGGRGNLATEAFF TGTGCCAGCAGTATAGGTGGCAGGGGTAATTTGGCGACTGAAGCTTTCTTT
few TRBJ2-1 TRBD2 TRBV2 CASTIAGVEFF TGTGCCAGCACCATAGCGGGAGTGGAGTTCTTC
once TRBJ2-5 NA TRBV7-2 CASSLGAGPETQYF TGTGCCAGCAGCTTAGGGGCAGGTCCAGAGACCCAGTACTTC
NA TRBJ1-2 NA TRBV29-1 CSVNSNYGYTF TGCAGCGTTAACAGCAACTATGGCTACACCTTC
once TRBJ2-1 NA TRBV27 CASKPAQRRPYNEQFF TGTGCCAGCAAACCTGCCCAGCGGAGGCCTTATAATGAGCAGTTCTTC
few TRBJ2-1 TRBD2 TRBV2 CASPSGIGPHNEQFF TGTGCCAGCCCTAGCGGGATAGGCCCGCACAATGAGCAGTTCTTC
NA TRBJ2-7 NA TRBV30 CAWSVVGNEQYF TGTGCCTGGAGTGTGGTCGGTAACGAGCAGTACTTC
NA TRBJ2-3 NA TRBV2 CASIERGGSGPDTQYF TGTGCCAGCATAGAACGGGGAGGAAGCGGACCAGATACGCAGTATTTT
few TRBJ2-1 NA TRBV21-1 CASSSVLKVGNEQFF TGTGCCAGCAGCAGCGTCTTGAAAGTCGGGAATGAGCAGTTCTTC
NA TRBJ1-5 NA TRBV28 CATTKDSHSNQPQHF TGTGCCACTACTAAAGACAGCCATAGCAATCAGCCTCAGCATTTT